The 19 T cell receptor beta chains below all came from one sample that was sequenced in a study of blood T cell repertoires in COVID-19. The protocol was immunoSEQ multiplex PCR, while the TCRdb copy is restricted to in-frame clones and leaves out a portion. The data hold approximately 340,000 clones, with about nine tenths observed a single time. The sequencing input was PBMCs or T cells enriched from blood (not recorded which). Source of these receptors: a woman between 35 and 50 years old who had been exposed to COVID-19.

The CDR3 region is CASSKTDRMNTEAFF. CDR3 coding DNA: TGTGCCAGCAGCAAGACAGATAGAATGAACACTGAAGCTTTCTTT. This sequence joins TRBV9 and TRBJ1-1, with D maybe TRBD1 (5 bases). V shed 4 bases and J shed 0 bases, with 13 bases lying between them. Germline loops: CDR1 SGDLS, CDR2 YYNGEE. The CDR3 contains 15 residues. The variable domain in full, completed from reference TRBV9 and TRBJ1-1, reads DSGVTQTPKHLITATGQRVTLRCSPRSGDLSVYWYQQSLDQGLQFLIQYYNGEERAKGNILERFSAQQFPDLHSELNLSSLELGDSALYFCASSKTDRMNTEAFFGQGTRLTVV.

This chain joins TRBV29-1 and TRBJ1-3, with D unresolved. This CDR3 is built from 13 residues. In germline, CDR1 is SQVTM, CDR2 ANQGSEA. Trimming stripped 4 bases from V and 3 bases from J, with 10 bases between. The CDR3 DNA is TGCAGCGTTGCACTAGGGCTTGGAAACACCATATATTTT. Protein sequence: CSVALGLGNTIYF.

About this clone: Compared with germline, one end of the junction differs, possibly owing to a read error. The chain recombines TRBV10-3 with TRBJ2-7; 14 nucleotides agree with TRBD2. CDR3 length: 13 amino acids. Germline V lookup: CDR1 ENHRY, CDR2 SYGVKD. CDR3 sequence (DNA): TGTGCCATCAGGGGGACTAGCGGGAGTCAGGCGCACTTC. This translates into CAIRGTSGSQAHF.

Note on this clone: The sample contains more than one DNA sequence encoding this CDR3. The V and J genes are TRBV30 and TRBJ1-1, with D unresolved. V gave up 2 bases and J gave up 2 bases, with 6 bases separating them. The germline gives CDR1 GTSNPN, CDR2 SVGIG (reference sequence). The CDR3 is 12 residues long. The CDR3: CAWSPGNTEAFF. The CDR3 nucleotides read TGTGCCTGGAGTCCAGGAAACACTGAAGCTTTCTTT.

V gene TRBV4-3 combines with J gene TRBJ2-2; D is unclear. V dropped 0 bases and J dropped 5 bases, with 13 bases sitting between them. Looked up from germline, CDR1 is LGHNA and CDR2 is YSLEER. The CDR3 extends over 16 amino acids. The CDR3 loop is CASSQDIGGATGELFF. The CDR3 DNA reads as TGCGCCAGCAGCCAAGATATCGGCGGAGCAACCGGGGAGCTGTTTTTT.

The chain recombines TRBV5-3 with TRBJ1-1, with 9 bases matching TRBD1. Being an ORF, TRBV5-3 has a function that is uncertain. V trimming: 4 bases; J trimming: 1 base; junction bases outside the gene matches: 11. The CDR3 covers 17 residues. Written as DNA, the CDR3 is TGTGCCAGAAGCGGGGGGACAGGGCGGAAATGGAACACTGAAGCTTTCTTT. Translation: CARSGGTGRKWNTEAFF.

The chain's CDR3 is CASSPLPSHTEAFF. The CDR3 DNA follows: TGTGCCAGCTCCCCCCTCCCGAGTCACACTGAAGCTTTCTTT. The V call is TRBV18, the J call TRBJ1-1; D is uncertain. The CDR3 covers 14 residues. V gave up 6 bases and J gave up 3 bases, with 14 bases separating them. The V gene's germline CDR1 is KGHSH and CDR2 LQKENI.

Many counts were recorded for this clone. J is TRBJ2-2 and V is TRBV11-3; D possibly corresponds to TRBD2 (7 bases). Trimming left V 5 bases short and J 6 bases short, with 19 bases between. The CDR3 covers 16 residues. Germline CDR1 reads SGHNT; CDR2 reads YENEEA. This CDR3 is CASSPTGRGGAGELFF. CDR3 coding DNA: TGTGCCAGCAGCCCGACGGGCAGGGGAGGGGCCGGGGAGCTGTTTTTT.

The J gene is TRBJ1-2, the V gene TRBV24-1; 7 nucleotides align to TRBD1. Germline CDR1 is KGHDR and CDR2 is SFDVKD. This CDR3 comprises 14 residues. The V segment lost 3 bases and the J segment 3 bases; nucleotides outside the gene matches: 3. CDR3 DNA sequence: TGTGCCACCAGTGATCCAGACAGGGACTATGGCTACACCTTC. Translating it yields CATSDPDRDYGYTF.

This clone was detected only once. The DNA of the CDR3 is TGTGCCAGCGGCTCAGGCTCTGGGCAGCCCCAGCATTTT. Protein sequence: CASGSGSGQPQHF. The J gene is TRBJ1-5, the V gene TRBV2; D gene uncertain. The germline V and J ends were trimmed by 8 bases and 7 bases, with 15 bases remaining between them. The CDR3 sequence is 13 residues long. The V gene's germline CDR1 is SNHLY and CDR2 FYNNEI.

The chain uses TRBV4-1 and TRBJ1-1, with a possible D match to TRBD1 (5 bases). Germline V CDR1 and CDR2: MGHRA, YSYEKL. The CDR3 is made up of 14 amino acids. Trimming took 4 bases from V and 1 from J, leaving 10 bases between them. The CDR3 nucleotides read TGCGCCAGCAGCCTACTCGGGGGGAACACTGAAGCTTTCTTT. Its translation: CASSLLGGNTEAFF.

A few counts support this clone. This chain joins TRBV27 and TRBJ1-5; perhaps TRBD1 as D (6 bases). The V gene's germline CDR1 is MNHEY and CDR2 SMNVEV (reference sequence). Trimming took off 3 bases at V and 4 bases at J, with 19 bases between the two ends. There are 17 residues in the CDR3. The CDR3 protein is CASSFLRDTGINQPQHF. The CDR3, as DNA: TGTGCCAGCAGTTTTCTCCGGGACACAGGGATAAATCAGCCCCAGCATTTT.

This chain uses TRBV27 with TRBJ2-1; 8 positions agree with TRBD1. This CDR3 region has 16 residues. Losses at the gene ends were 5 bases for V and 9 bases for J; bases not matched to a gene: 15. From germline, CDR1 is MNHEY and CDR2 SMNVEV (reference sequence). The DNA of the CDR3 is TGTGCCAGCAGTCAATACAGGGGGTACGGGGTCAGTGAGCAGTTCTTC. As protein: CASSQYRGYGVSEQFF.

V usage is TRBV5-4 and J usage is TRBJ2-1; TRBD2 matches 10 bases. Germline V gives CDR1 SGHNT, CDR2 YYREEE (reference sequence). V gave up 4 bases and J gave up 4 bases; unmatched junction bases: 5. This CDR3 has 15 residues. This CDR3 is CASSTGTSEYNEQFF. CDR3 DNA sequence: TGTGCCAGCAGCACCGGGACTAGCGAATACAATGAGCAGTTCTTC.

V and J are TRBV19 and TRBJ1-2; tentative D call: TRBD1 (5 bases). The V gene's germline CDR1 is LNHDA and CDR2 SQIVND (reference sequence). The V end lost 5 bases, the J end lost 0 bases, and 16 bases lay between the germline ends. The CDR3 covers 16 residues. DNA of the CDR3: TGTGCCAGTAGTCCCCTCGCGGGGCCATCTAACTATGGCTACACCTTC. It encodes CASSPLAGPSNYGYTF.

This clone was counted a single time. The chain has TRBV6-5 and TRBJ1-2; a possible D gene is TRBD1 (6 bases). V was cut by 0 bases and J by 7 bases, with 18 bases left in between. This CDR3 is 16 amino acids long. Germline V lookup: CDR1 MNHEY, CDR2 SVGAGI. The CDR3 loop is CASSYSTGSLRAGYTF. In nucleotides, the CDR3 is TGTGCCAGCAGTTACTCGACAGGCTCCCTAAGAGCTGGCTACACCTTC.

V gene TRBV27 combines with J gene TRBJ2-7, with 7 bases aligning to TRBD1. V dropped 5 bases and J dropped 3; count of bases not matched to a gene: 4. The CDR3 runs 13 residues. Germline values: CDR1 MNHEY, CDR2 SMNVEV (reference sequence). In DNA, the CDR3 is TGTGCCAGCAGTCACGGACAGGTCTACGAGCAGTACTTC. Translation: CASSHGQVYEQYF.

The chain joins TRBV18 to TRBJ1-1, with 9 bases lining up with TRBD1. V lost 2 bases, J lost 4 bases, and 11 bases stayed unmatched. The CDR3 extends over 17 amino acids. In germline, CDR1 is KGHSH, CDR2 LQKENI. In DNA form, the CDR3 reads TGTGCCAGCTCACCATTACAGGGGGCCATTGTGGGCACTGAAGCTTTCTTT. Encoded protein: CASSPLQGAIVGTEAFF.

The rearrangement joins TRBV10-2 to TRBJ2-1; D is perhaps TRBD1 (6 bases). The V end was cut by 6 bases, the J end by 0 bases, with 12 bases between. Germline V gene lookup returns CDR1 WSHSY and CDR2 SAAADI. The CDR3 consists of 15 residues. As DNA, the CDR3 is TGCGCCAGCAGGACTGGACAGTTCTCCTACAATGAGCAGTTCTTC. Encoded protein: CASRTGQFSYNEQFF.